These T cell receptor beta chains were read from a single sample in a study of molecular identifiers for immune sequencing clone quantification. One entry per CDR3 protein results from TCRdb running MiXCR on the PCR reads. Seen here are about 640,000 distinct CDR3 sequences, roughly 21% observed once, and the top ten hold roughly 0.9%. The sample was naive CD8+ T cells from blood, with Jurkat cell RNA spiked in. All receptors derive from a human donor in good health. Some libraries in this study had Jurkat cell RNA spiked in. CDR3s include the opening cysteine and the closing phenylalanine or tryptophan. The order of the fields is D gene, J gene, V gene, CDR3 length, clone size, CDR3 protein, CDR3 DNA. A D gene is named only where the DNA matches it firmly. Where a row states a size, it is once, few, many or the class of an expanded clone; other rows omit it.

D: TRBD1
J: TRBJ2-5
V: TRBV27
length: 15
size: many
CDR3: CASSPGTAGQETQYF
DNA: TGTGCCAGCAGTCCCGGGACAGCCGGTCAAGAGACCCAGTACTTC

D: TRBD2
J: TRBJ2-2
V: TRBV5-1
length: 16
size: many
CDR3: CASSRIREENTGELFF
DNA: TGCGCCAGCTCCCGAATTCGGGAGGAGAACACCGGGGAGCTGTTTTTT

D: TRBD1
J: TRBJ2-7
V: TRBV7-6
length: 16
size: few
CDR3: CASSLSWTGDANEQYF
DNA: TGTGCCAGCAGCTTATCCTGGACAGGGGATGCGAACGAGCAGTACTTC

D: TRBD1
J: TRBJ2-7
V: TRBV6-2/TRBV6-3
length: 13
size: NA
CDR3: CASRDRSSYERYF
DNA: TGTGCCAGCAGGGACAGGAGCTCCTACGAGCGGTACTTC

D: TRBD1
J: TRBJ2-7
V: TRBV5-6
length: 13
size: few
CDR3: CASSFQTGAEQYF
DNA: TGTGCCAGCAGCTTTCAGACAGGGGCCGAGCAGTACTTC

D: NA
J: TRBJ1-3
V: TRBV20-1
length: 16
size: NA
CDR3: CSARDTDGTGGNTIYF
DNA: TGCAGTGCTAGAGACACGGACGGAACCGGGGGAAACACCATATATTTT

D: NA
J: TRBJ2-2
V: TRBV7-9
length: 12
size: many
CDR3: CASGESTGELFF
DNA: TGTGCCAGCGGGGAAAGCACCGGGGAGCTGTTTTTT

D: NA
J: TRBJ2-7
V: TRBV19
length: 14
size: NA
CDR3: CASSIQGTSYEQYF
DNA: TGTGCCAGTAGTATACAGGGGACTTCCTACGAGCAGTACTTC

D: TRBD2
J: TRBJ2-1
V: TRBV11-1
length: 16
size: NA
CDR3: CASSLSRSGIKNEQFF
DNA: TGTGCCAGCAGCTTAAGTCGCAGCGGGATTAAAAATGAGCAGTTCTTC

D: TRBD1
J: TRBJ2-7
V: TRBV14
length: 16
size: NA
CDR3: CASSPTGTEPSYEQYF
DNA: TGTGCCAGCAGCCCTACCGGGACAGAACCCTCCTACGAGCAGTACTTC

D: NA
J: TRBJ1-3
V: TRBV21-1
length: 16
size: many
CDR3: CASSMRDKHSGNTIYF
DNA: TGTGCCAGCAGCATGAGGGACAAGCACTCTGGAAACACCATATATTTT

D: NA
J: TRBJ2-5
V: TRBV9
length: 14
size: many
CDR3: CASSVGSGTPIPYF
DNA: NA

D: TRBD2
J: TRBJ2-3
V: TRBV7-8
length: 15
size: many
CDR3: CASSLGRGVTDTQYF
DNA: TGTGCCAGCAGCTTAGGGCGGGGGGTCACAGATACGCAGTATTTT

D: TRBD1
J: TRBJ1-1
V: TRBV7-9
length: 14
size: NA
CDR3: CASSHQGARTEAFF
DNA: TGTGCCAGCAGCCATCAGGGGGCGCGCACTGAAGCTTTCTTT

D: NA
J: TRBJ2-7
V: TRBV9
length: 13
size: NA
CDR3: CASSANPYQEQYF
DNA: TGTGCCAGCAGCGCCAACCCTTACCAGGAGCAGTACTTC

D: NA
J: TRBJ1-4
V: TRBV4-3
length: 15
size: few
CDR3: CASSQDGYYNEKLFF
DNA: TGCGCCAGCAGCCAAGATGGGTATTATAATGAAAAACTGTTTTTT

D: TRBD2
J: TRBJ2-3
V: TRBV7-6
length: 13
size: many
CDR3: CASSSGLEDTQYF
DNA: TGTGCCAGCAGCTCGGGACTAGAAGATACGCAGTATTTT

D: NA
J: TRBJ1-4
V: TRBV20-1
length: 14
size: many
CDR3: CSATEGRANEKLFF
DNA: TGCAGTGCAACTGAGGGGAGGGCTAATGAAAAACTGTTTTTT

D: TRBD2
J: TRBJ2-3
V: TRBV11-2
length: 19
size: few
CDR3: CASSLAGLAGVRAGDTQYF
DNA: TGTGCCAGCAGCTTAGCCGGACTAGCGGGGGTTAGGGCGGGAGATACGCAGTATTTT

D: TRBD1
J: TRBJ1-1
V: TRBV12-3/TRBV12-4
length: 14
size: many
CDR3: CASSLDRRNTEAFF
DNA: TGTGCCAGCAGTCTGGACAGGAGGAACACTGAAGCTTTCTTT

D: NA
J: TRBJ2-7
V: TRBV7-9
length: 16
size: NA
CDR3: CASCESSGVRRYEQYF
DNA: TGTGCCAGCTGCGAGAGTAGTGGGGTAAGGAGATACGAGCAGTACTTC

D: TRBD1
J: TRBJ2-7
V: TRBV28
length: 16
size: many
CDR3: CASSLHWDRGTYEQYF
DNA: TGTGCCAGCAGTCTCCACTGGGACAGGGGAACCTACGAGCAGTACTTC

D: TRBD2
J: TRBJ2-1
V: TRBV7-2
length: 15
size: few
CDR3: CASSLAGGSYNEQLF
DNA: TGTGCCAGCAGCTTAGCCGGGGGGTCATACAATGAGCAGCTCTTC

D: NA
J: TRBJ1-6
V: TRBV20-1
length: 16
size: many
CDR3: CSAPPGQVSYNSPLHF
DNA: TGCAGTGCTCCTCCGGGGCAGGTCTCCTATAATTCACCCCTCCACTTT

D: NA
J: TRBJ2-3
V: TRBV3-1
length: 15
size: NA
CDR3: CASSQDRQVFDTQYF
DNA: TGTGCCAGCAGCCAAGACAGACAGGTTTTCGATACGCAGTATTTT

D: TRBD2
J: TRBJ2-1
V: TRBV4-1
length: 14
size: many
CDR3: CASSQEGRADEQFF
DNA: TGCGCCAGCAGCCAAGAGGGGAGGGCCGATGAGCAGTTCTTC

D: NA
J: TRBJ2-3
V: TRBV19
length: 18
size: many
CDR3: CASRMKPRQDSWTDTQYF
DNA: TGTGCCAGTAGAATGAAACCAAGACAAGACAGCTGGACAGATACGCAGTATTTT

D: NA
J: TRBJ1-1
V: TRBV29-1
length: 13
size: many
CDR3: CSALPRENTEAFF
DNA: TGCAGCGCCCTGCCAAGGGAGAACACTGAAGCTTTCTTT

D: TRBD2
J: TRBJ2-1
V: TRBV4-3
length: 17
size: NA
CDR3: CASSQDRLLAVVNEQFF
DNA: TGCGCCAGCAGCCAAGATCGGTTACTAGCGGTGGTCAATGAGCAGTTCTTC

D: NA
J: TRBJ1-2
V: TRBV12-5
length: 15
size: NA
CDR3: CASGPPQGFYYGYTF
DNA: TGTGCTAGTGGTCCCCCACAGGGATTCTACTATGGCTACACCTTC

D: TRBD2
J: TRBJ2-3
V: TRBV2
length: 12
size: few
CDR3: CASREDKDTQYF
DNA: TGTGCCAGCCGGGAGGACAAAGATACGCAGTATTTT

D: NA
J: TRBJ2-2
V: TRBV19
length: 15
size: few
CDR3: CASSPSDRNTGELFF
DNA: TGTGCCAGTAGTCCCTCGGACAGGAACACCGGGGAGCTGTTTTTT

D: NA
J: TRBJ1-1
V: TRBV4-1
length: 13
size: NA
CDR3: CASSLQLDFEASF
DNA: TGCGCCAGCAGCCTGCAATTAGACTTCGAAGCTTCCTTT

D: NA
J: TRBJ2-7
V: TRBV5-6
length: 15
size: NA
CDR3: CASSLGPLSSYEQYF
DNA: TGTGCCAGCAGCTTGGGTCCACTAAGCTCCTACGAGCAGTACTTC

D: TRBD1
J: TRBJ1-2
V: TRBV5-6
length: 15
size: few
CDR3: CASSLRRDRANGYTF
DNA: TGTGCCAGCAGCTTACGCCGTGACAGGGCAAATGGCTACACCTTC

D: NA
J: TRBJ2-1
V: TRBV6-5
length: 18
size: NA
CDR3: CASSYFWGAGSSYNEQLF
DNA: NA

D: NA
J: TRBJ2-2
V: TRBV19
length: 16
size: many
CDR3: CASSNPPERYTGELFF
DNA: TGTGCCAGTAGTAATCCCCCTGAGCGGTACACCGGGGAGCTGTTTTTT

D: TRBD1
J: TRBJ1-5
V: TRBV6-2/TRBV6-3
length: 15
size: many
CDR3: CASSTFNRGDQPQHF
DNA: TGTGCCAGCAGTACCTTTAACAGGGGCGATCAGCCCCAGCATTTT